The 29 T cell receptor beta chains below all came from one sample that was sequenced in a study of blood T cell repertoires in COVID-19. The method was immunoSEQ multiplex PCR; TCRdb's version includes in-frame clones alone and lacks a portion of them. The sample has about 420,000 clones, around 90% seen once. Sample: peripheral blood. These receptors were collected from a young man with COVID-19, enrolled during active disease.

The chain employs TRBV19 and TRBJ2-1, with a tentative D call TRBD2 (6 bases). Germline loops: CDR1 LNHDA, CDR2 SQIVND (reference sequence). The germline V and J ends were trimmed by 7 bases and 7 bases, with 11 bases remaining between them. The CDR3 has 12 amino acids. The CDR3 DNA follows: TGTGCCAGTACCGGGACTCCAAATGAGCAGTTCTTC. Its protein is CASTGTPNEQFF.

V gene TRBV5-1 combines with J gene TRBJ2-5, with 14 bases aligning to TRBD2. The V gene end was trimmed by 3 bases and the J gene end by 5 bases; junction bases not matched to a gene: 6. In germline, CDR1 is SGHRS, CDR2 YFSETQ. The CDR3 is 16 amino acids. CDR3 coding DNA: TGCGCCAGCAGCTCGACTAGCGGGGGGGAATCCGAGACCCAGTACTTC. As protein: CASSSTSGGESETQYF.

On this clone itself: This is likely a read error, given that the CDR3 carries no conserved phenylalanine or tryptophan at its end. The DNA is left out, because the CDR3 cannot be placed on it with certainty; the CDR3 is given as TCRdb lists it. The J gene is TRBJ2-7, the V gene TRBV27; the tabulated D call, TRBD2, remains unverified against the DNA. The CDR3 length is 13 residues, termini included. CDR1 MNHEY and CDR2 SMNVEV come from the germline V gene (reference sequence). CDR3 residues: CASSLTPGTRRSL.

The V gene is TRBV19, the J gene TRBJ2-7, with TRBD1 matching over 8 bases. The CDR3 is 13 residues long. The germline V gene encodes CDR1 LNHDA and CDR2 SQIVND (reference sequence). The ends lost 5 bases at V and 7 bases at J; junction bases unmatched: 7. The CDR3 sequence is CASSGQGLQEQYF. For the CDR3, the DNA is TGTGCCAGTAGTGGACAGGGTTTGCAAGAGCAGTACTTC.

The J gene is TRBJ2-5, the V gene TRBV2; TRBD1 matches 7 bases. Unmatched junction bases numbered 8, after V lost 5 bases and J lost 2 bases. Germline assignment: CDR1 SNHLY and CDR2 FYNNEI. This CDR3 is built from 15 residues. CDR3 sequence: CASSPRGGQQETQYF. CDR3 nucleotide sequence: TGTGCCAGCAGTCCTCGAGGGGGCCAGCAAGAGACCCAGTACTTC. Variable domain in full (rest from reference TRBV2 and TRBJ2-5): EPEVTQTPSHQVTQMGQEVILRCVPISNHLYFYWYRQILGQKVEFLVSFYNNEISEKSEIFDDQFSVERPDGSNFTLKIRSTKLEDSAMYFCASSPRGGQQETQYFGPGTRLLVL.

The genes are TRBV3-1 (or the pseudogene TRBV3-2) and TRBJ2-2; 11 bases map to TRBD2. CDR1 is LGHDT and CDR2 is YNNKEL in the germline V gene (reference sequence). V was clipped by 4 bases and J by 5 bases; unmatched bases: 9. The CDR3 contains 17 residues. This chain's CDR3 is CASSPFRLAGFTGELFF. The CDR3 nucleotides read TGTGCCAGCAGCCCTTTTAGACTAGCGGGATTTACCGGGGAGCTGTTTTTT.

The rearrangement links TRBV24-1 to TRBJ2-2; 8 bases are shared with TRBD1. Germline V gene lookup returns CDR1 KGHDR and CDR2 SFDVKD. The V segment lost 5 bases and the J segment 6 bases; nucleotides outside the gene matches: 4. The CDR3 spans 14 residues. The CDR3 nucleotides read TGTGCCACCAGTGTCTCAGGGGGCTCCGGGGAGCTGTTTTTT. It encodes CATSVSGGSGELFF.

V and J are TRBV5-1 and TRBJ2-1; D ambiguous. Germline CDR1 is SGHRS and CDR2 is YFSETQ. This CDR3 has 13 residues. Trimming pared 4 bases from V and 8 bases from J, leaving 13 bases between. The CDR3 DNA is TGCGCCAGCAGCCTCATCGCAAGCGATGAGCAGTTCTTC. This translates into CASSLIASDEQFF.

This clone was counted a few times. The chain links TRBV20-1 to TRBJ2-3; D call uncertain. V lost 3 bases and J 0 bases, leaving 13 bases between the germline ends. Germline values: CDR1 DFQATT, CDR2 SNEGSKA (reference sequence). This CDR3 is built from 15 residues. CDR3 nucleotides: TGCAGTGCTAGTGGCGCCCCGATTAGCACAGATACGCAGTATTTT. This codes for CSASGAPISTDTQYF.

Notes on this clone: Other nucleotide sequences in the sample specify the same CDR3. CDR3 protein: CASSPGGSSTDTQYF. In DNA form, the CDR3 reads TGTGCCAGCTCACCGGGGGGGTCTAGCACAGATACGCAGTATTTT. This rearrangement joins TRBV18 to TRBJ2-3, with TRBD2 matching 7 bases. V shed 3 bases, J shed 0 bases, and the junction held 3 bases outside the gene matches. The CDR3 runs to 15 residues. Germline loops: CDR1 KGHSH, CDR2 LQKENI.

The V gene is TRBV18, the J gene TRBJ2-4, with 7 bases fitting TRBD2. The CDR3 runs to 16 residues. Germline values: CDR1 KGHSH, CDR2 LQKENI. Unmatched junction bases numbered 8, after V lost 3 bases and J lost 3 bases. DNA for the CDR3: TGTGCCAGCTCACCTCTAGCGGAGGTCGGCAAAAACATTCAGTACTTC. It is translated as CASSPLAEVGKNIQYF.

The chain is built from TRBV6-6 and TRBJ1-6, with D possibly matching TRBD1 (5 bases). The germline V and J ends were trimmed by 8 bases and 9 bases, with 17 bases remaining between them. From germline, CDR1 is MNHNY and CDR2 SVGAGI (reference sequence). CDR3 length: 14 residues. Written as DNA, the CDR3 is TGTGCCAGCGGGGAATGGGGGGTGGGTTCACCCCTCCACTTT. Residues: CASGEWGVGSPLHF.

This clone appeared a single time. J is TRBJ2-5 and V is TRBV5-1; the D gene is possibly TRBD1 (6 bases). Germline V lookup: CDR1 SGHRS, CDR2 YFSETQ. The CDR3 has 13 amino acids. V dropped 8 bases and J dropped 1 base, with 12 bases sitting between them. The CDR3 sequence is CASRTVLQETQYF. DNA for the CDR3: TGCGCCAGTCGGACAGTCCTCCAAGAGACCCAGTACTTC.

This clone has just a few counts. V gene TRBV18 combines with J gene TRBJ2-5; 8 positions match TRBD2. J gave up 2 bases and V 8 bases, and 7 bases lay outside the gene matches. Germline assignment: CDR1 KGHSH and CDR2 LQKENI. The CDR3 extends over 14 amino acids. The CDR3 DNA reads TGTGCCAGCGCATCGCCGGGGGGGCAAGAGACCCAGTACTTC. This encodes CASASPGGQETQYF. Full variable domain (missing parts from reference TRBV18 and TRBJ2-5): NAGVMQNPRHLVRRRGQEARLRCSPMKGHSHVYWYRQLPEEGLKFMVYLQKENIIDESGMPKERFSAEFPKEGPSILRIQQVVRGDSAAYFCASASPGGQETQYFGPGTRLLVL.

This chain connects TRBV11-3 to TRBJ2-1; 9 bases fit TRBD1. Germline V gene lookup returns CDR1 SGHNT and CDR2 YENEEA. The CDR3 runs 16 residues. V was pared by 3 bases and J by 1 base, with 4 bases of the junction left unmatched. The CDR3 bases are TGTGCCAGCAGCTTCGCCGGGACAGGGTCCTACAATGAGCAGTTCTTC. This codes for CASSFAGTGSYNEQFF.

V and J are TRBV29-1 and TRBJ2-1; D is possibly TRBD2 (5 bases). Germline CDR1 SQVTM, CDR2 ANQGSEA. This CDR3 is built from 13 residues. V gave up 7 bases and J gave up 0 bases, with 10 bases separating them. CDR3 sequence (DNA): TGCAGCGCCATAGCGAGCTCCTACAATGAGCAGTTCTTC. It yields the protein CSAIASSYNEQFF.

This clone appeared once. The V and J genes are TRBV10-2 and TRBJ1-2; D is unresolved. The ends were cut back, 3 bases at V and 6 bases at J, with 11 bases in the middle. This CDR3 region has 13 residues. Germline V gene lookup returns CDR1 WSHSY and CDR2 SAAADI. CDR3 DNA: TGCGCCAGCAGTGACTCCCTCGTTGATGGCTACACCTTC. Its translation is CASSDSLVDGYTF.

This clone was observed a few times. This chain joins TRBV7-9 and TRBJ1-3, with 7 bases lining up with TRBD1. Losses at the gene ends were 5 bases for V and 0 bases for J; bases not matched to a gene: 4. Germline CDR1 is SEHNR and CDR2 is FQNEAQ (reference sequence). This CDR3 has 15 amino acids. CDR3 residues: CASSTGTDSGNTIYF. CDR3 DNA sequence: TGTGCCAGCAGCACTGGGACAGACTCTGGAAACACCATATATTTT.

The V and J genes are TRBV7-9 and TRBJ1-3, with 8 bases lining up with TRBD1. Germline V lookup: CDR1 SEHNR, CDR2 FQNEAQ (reference sequence). The CDR3 is 15 amino acids. After removal of 3 bases from V and 7 bases from J, the junction contained 8 bases not matched to a gene. The CDR3 DNA reads as TGTGCCAGCAGCTTCCCGGGACAGGATTATAACACCATATATTTT. Translating gives CASSFPGQDYNTIYF. The full variable domain, in which reference TRBV7-9 and TRBJ1-3 provide the parts outside the CDR3, is DTGVSQNPRHKITKRGQNVTFRCDPISEHNRLYWYRQTLGQGPEFLTYFQNEAQLEKSRLLSDRFSAERPKGSFSTLEIQRTEQGDSAMYLCASSFPGQDYNTIYFGEGSWLTVV.

This clone was found once. CDR3 loop: CASSDRKNTEAFF. CDR3 sequence (DNA): TGTGCCAGCAGTGATAGAAAGAACACTGAAGCTTTCTTT. This chain joins TRBV6-1 and TRBJ1-1, with D hard to call. Germline CDR1 is MNHNS and CDR2 is SASEGT. Trimming shortened V by 3 bases and J by 1 base, and 6 bases separated the two germline ends. This CDR3 is built from 13 residues.

This chain connects TRBV10-3 to TRBJ1-2; 7 positions agree with TRBD1. The germline CDR1 and CDR2 sequences are ENHRY and SYGVKD. V trimming: 4 bases; J trimming: 5 bases; junction bases outside the gene matches: 4. There are 13 residues in the CDR3. CDR3 region: CAISGGTAYGYTF. CDR3 sequence (DNA): TGTGCCATCAGTGGGGGGACAGCATATGGCTACACCTTC.

The rearrangement uses TRBV6-5 and TRBJ2-7; possibly TRBD1 for D (5 bases). CDR1 and CDR2 (germline): MNHEY, SVGAGI. The germline V and J ends were trimmed by 3 bases and 3 bases, with 12 bases remaining between them. The CDR3 extends over 14 amino acids. This CDR3 is CASSYKSQGYEQYF. Here the CDR3 DNA reads TGTGCCAGCAGTTATAAGTCTCAGGGCTACGAGCAGTACTTC.

In regard to this clone: The same CDR3 arises from other DNA sequences in this sample as well. The genes are TRBV18 and TRBJ2-5; D is undetermined. CDR1 and CDR2 (germline): KGHSH, LQKENI. The CDR3 is made up of 13 amino acids. Trimming shortened V by 3 bases and J by 2 bases, and 7 bases separated the two germline ends. The CDR3 protein is CASSPPGQETQYF. The CDR3, as DNA: TGTGCCAGCTCACCGCCAGGACAAGAGACCCAGTACTTC.

V gene TRBV3-1 (or the pseudogene TRBV3-2) combines with J gene TRBJ2-1; TRBD2 agrees at 9 bases. CDR3 length equals 16 residues. The germline V gene encodes CDR1 LGHDT and CDR2 YNNKEL (reference sequence). V lost 1 base and J lost 8; bases outside the gene matches: 9. The CDR3 protein is CASSQGPGGRVHEQFF. DNA of the CDR3: TGTGCCAGCAGCCAAGGGCCTGGCGGGAGGGTCCATGAGCAGTTCTTC.

This rearrangement joins TRBV5-1 to TRBJ2-2; 8 bases are a match to TRBD1. This CDR3 is 17 amino acids long. The junction had 6 bases not matched to a gene; V was cut back by 0 bases and J by 2 bases. Germline-derived CDR1 and CDR2 are SGHRS and YFSETQ. CDR3: CASSLGQGAINTGELFF. CDR3 bases: TGCGCCAGCAGCTTGGGTCAGGGGGCGATTAACACCGGGGAGCTGTTTTTT.

The chain joins TRBV5-1 to TRBJ1-2; 7 bases are a match to TRBD1. The J segment lost 4 bases and the V segment lost 3 bases, leaving 9 bases of the junction unmatched. The CDR3 is 15 residues long. Germline V gene sequence: CDR1 SGHRS, CDR2 YFSETQ. CDR3 bases: TGCGCCAGCAGCTCTGGACAGGATACGCTCTATGGCTACACCTTC. Encoded protein: CASSSGQDTLYGYTF.

This chain uses TRBV5-5 with TRBJ2-1; maybe TRBD1 (5 bases). V was trimmed by 0 bases and J by 8 bases, leaving 15 bases between them. The CDR3 has 15 amino acids. Per germline, CDR1 SGHKS and CDR2 YYEKEE (reference sequence). Here the CDR3 reads CASSLDLGRGDEQFF. The CDR3 region has the DNA TGTGCCAGCAGCTTGGACTTGGGTAGGGGCGATGAGCAGTTCTTC. Filled out from reference TRBV5-5 and TRBJ2-1, the complete variable domain reads DAGVTQSPTHLIKTRGQQVTLRCSPISGHKSVSWYQQVLGQGPQFIFQYYEKEERGRGNFPDRFSARQFPNYSSELNVNALLLGDSALYLCASSLDLGRGDEQFFGPGTRLTVL.

Here the CDR3 DNA reads TGTGCCAGCAGTGAAGCCCGCGCAGGGGGCTACGAGCAGTACTTC. It specifies CASSEARAGGYEQYF. The gene calls are TRBV6-1 and TRBJ2-7; 7 bases are a match to TRBD1. The CDR3 is made up of 15 amino acids. The germline CDR1 and CDR2 sequences are MNHNS and SASEGT. V dropped 0 bases and J dropped 3; count of bases not matched to a gene: 5.

The chain is built from TRBV27 and TRBJ2-3; 10 bases are shared with TRBD1. CDR3 size: 16 residues. V lost 7 bases and J lost 4; bases outside the gene matches: 11. Germline CDR1 reads MNHEY; CDR2 reads SMNVEV (reference sequence). Here the CDR3 DNA reads TGTGCCAGCACTTTTTCCGGGACAGGGGTCGCAGATACGCAGTATTTT. As protein: CASTFSGTGVADTQYF.